Below are 13 T cell receptor beta chains sequenced from a single sample in a study of regulatory and conventional T cells in RAG deficiency. Conventional CD4+ T cells were sorted from blood as CD25-low CD127-high cells. TCRdb's table, derived via immunoSEQ multiplex PCR, lists solely in-frame clones and lacks some. The sample lists 20,000 to 25,000 clones, 95% to 97% occurring once. The same data also contributed to another study, on regulatory T cells. That source reports: Primers: 52 TRBV forward and 13 TRBJ reverse.

Sequenced sample: CD25- CD4+ T cells sorted from blood. The receptors come from a human donor in good health.

The rearrangement links TRBV5-4 to TRBJ1-2; 7 bases align to TRBD1. Losses at the gene ends were 2 bases for V and 2 bases for J; bases not matched to a gene: 3. The CDR3 consists of 14 residues. The germline V gene encodes CDR1 SGHNT and CDR2 YYREEE (reference sequence). The CDR3 protein is CASSLAGGNYGYTF. CDR3 bases: TGTGCCAGCAGCTTAGCAGGGGGAAACTATGGCTACACCTTC.

This chain connects TRBV27 to TRBJ1-1; no clear D gene. With 6 bases removed from V and 11 bases from J, the gap between germline ends came to 22 bases. Germline V gene sequence: CDR1 MNHEY, CDR2 SMNVEV (reference sequence). CDR3 length equals 14 residues. CDR3: CASSSTPVRGMAFF. CDR3 DNA sequence: TGTGCCAGCAGCTCAACCCCGGTCCGCGGGATGGCTTTCTTT.

Worth noting for this clone: Given the absence of the conserved phenylalanine or tryptophan at the CDR3 end, a read error is likely. J is TRBJ1-2 and V is TRBV30; TRBD1 is a possible D gene (5 bases). V was cut by 5 bases and J by 7 bases, with 17 bases left in between. Germline CDR1 GTSNPN, CDR2 SVGIG (reference sequence). The CDR3 spans 13 residues. The CDR3 nucleotides are TGTGCCTGGGCCCTGGTGCAGGGTAGTGGCTACACCCTC. It encodes CAWALVQGSGYTL.

This rearrangement joins TRBV18 to TRBJ1-3, with 12 nucleotides matching TRBD1. V lost 9 bases to trimming and J lost 4 bases; unmatched junction nucleotides: 10. The CDR3 sequence is 16 residues long. Germline CDR1 and CDR2: KGHSH and LQKENI. CDR3 coding DNA: TGTGCCAGGAGGGGGCCGGGACAGGGGGCCGGAAACACCATATATTTT. Amino acids: CARRGPGQGAGNTIYF.

CDR3 sequence reads: CASSPGAGGTEAFF. CDR3 coding DNA: TGTGCCAGCTCACCCGGCGCGGGGGGCACTGAAGCTTTCTTT. This chain uses TRBV18 with TRBJ1-1, with a weak D call TRBD1 (5 bases). The CDR3 contains 14 residues. With 3 bases removed from V and 4 bases from J, the gap between germline ends came to 12 bases. Germline CDR1 is KGHSH and CDR2 is LQKENI.

The chain uses TRBV21-1 and TRBJ1-1. TRBV21-1 is labeled a pseudogene. There are 20 residues in the CDR3. The CDR3 protein is CASSKSEGLYHSEFHTEAFF. CDR3 DNA sequence: TGTGCCAGCAGCAAATCAGAGGGCCTTTATCACTCCGAGTTTCACACTGAAGCTTTCTTT.

This chain uses TRBV7-8 with TRBJ1-4; D gene uncertain. The V gene's germline CDR1 is SGHVS and CDR2 FQNEAQ. The CDR3 consists of 16 residues. V dropped 0 bases and J dropped 0 bases, with 8 bases sitting between them. This CDR3 reads CASSLARTATNEKLFF. In DNA, the CDR3 is TGTGCCAGCAGCTTAGCGCGAACAGCAACTAATGAAAAACTGTTTTTT.

The chain has TRBV6-5 and TRBJ1-2; D ambiguous. CDR1 is MNHEY and CDR2 is SVGAGI in the germline V gene. The V gene lost 7 bases and the J gene lost 3 bases, with 15 bases spanning the gap. The CDR3 totals 14 residues. The chain's CDR3 is CASKEDNNYYGYTF. The CDR3 DNA sequence: TGTGCCAGCAAGGAAGACAATAATTACTATGGCTACACCTTC.

This chain uses TRBV9 with TRBJ1-1, with a possible D match to TRBD1 (5 bases). From germline, CDR1 is SGDLS and CDR2 YYNGEE. The V gene lost 0 bases and the J gene lost 3 bases, with 6 bases spanning the gap. The CDR3 length is 13 residues. The CDR3 here is CASSVAGDTEAFF. The CDR3 region has the DNA TGTGCCAGCAGCGTAGCGGGGGACACTGAAGCTTTCTTT.

The rearrangement uses TRBV20-1 and TRBJ1-2; 7 nucleotides match TRBD1. The CDR3 is made up of 11 amino acids. Per germline, CDR1 DFQATT and CDR2 SNEGSKA (reference sequence). For the CDR3, the DNA is TGCAGGGGACAGAATCCACATGGCTACACCTTC. Its protein is CRGQNPHGYTF.

The V call is TRBV6-1, the J call TRBJ2-3; 8 nucleotides align to TRBD2. Germline V gene data show CDR1 as MNHNS and CDR2 as SASEGT. With 8 bases clipped from V and 2 bases from J, the junction kept 6 bases outside the gene matches. The CDR3 loop spans 14 amino acids. As DNA, the CDR3 is TGTGCCAGCCGCGAGCGGGGGTTCACAGATACGCAGTATTTT. This translates into CASRERGFTDTQYF.

The genes are TRBV4-1 and TRBJ2-3, with 14 nucleotides matching TRBD2. Trimming cost V 4 bases and J 8 bases; bases outside gene matches: 5. The CDR3 contains 15 residues. From germline, CDR1 is MGHRA and CDR2 YSYEKL. DNA of the CDR3: TGCGCCAGCAGCCCGACTAGCGGGGGGGTCGGTACGCAGTATTTT. Its translation is CASSPTSGGVGTQYF.

The rearrangement joins TRBV7-2 to TRBJ2-7; D might be TRBD1 (5 bases). The CDR3 length is 13 residues. Germline-derived CDR1 and CDR2 are SGHTA and FQGNSA. V was pared by 3 bases and J by 3 bases, with 9 bases between. The DNA of the CDR3 is TGTGCCAGCAGCTTCACAGGTAACTACGAGCAGTACTTC. Its protein is CASSFTGNYEQYF.